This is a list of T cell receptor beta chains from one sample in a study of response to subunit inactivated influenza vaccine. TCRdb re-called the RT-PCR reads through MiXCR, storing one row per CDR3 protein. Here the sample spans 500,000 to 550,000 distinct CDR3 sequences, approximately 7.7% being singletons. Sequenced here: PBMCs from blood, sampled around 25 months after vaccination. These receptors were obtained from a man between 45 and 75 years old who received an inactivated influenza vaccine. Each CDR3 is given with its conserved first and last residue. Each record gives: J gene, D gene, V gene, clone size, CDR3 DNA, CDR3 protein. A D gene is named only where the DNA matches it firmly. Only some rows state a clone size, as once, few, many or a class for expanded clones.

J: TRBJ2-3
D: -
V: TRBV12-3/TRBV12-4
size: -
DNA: TGTGCCAGCGGTCAGGTATCTAGCACAGATACGCAGTATTTT
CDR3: CASGQVSSTDTQYF

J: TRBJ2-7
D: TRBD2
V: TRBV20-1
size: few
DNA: TGCAGTGCTCCTACACAACTAGCGGGGTACTACGAGCAGTACTTC
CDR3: CSAPTQLAGYYEQYF

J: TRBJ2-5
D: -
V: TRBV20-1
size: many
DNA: TGCAGTGCTAGCCGGGACTTTAGGGAGACCCAGTACTTC
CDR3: CSASRDFRETQYF

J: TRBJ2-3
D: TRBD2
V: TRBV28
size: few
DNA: TGTGCCAGCAGTTTCGGAGCGGGAGGGCGACCAGATACGCAGTATTTT
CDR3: CASSFGAGGRPDTQYF

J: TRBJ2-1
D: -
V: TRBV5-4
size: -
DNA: TGTGCCAGCAGCCCATTAATGGACAGAGAGCAGTTCTTC
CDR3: CASSPLMDREQFF

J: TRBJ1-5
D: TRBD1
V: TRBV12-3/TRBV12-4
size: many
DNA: TGTGCCAGCAGCCAGACAGGGAGCCTTCTTTCGGAACAGCCCCAGCATTTT
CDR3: CASSQTGSLLSEQPQHF

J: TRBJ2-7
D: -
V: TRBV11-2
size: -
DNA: TGTGCCAGCAAGGATACAGGCGGTTTGAACGAGCAGTACTTC
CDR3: CASKDTGGLNEQYF

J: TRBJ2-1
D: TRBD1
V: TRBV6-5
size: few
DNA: TGTGCCAGCAGTTACTCGACAGGGCACACCTACAATGAGCAGTTCTTC
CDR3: CASSYSTGHTYNEQFF

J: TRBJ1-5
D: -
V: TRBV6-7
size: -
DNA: TGTGCCAGCAGTTACTCGCGTCCTAGCAATCAGCCCCAGCATTTT
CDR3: CASSYSRPSNQPQHF

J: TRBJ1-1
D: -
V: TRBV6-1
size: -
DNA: TGTGCCAGCAGTGAGCTGGGGAGTCAGACTGAAGCTTTCTTT
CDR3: CASSELGSQTEAFF

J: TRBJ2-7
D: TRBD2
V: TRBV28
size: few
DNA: TGTGCCAGCAGTTCATTGGGGACTAGCGGGATTTTGCGCGAGCAGTACTTC
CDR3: CASSSLGTSGILREQYF

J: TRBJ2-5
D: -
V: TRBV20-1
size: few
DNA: TGCAGTGCTAGACCCAAGGGGGAGACCCAGTACTTC
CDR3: CSARPKGETQYF

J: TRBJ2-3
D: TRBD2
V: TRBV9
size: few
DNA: TGTGCCAGCAGCGGTTCTAGCGGGACAGATACGCAGTATTTT
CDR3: CASSGSSGTDTQYF

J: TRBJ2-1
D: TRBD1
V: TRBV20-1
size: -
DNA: TGCAGTCATCCGAAGGGGACAGGGGTGGGCAATGAGCAGTTCTTC
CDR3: CSHPKGTGVGNEQFF

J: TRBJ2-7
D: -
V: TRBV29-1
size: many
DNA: TGCAGCGTTAGTGGCCTCCGGACCAATTCCTACGAGCAGTACTTC
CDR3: CSVSGLRTNSYEQYF

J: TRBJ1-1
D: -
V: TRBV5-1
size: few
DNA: TGCGCCAGCAGCTTGGAGTTCAGATCGAACACTGAAGCTTTCTTT
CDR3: CASSLEFRSNTEAFF

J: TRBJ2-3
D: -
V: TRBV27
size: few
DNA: TGTGCCAGCAGTCCATTAGGGAGTCAAGTTAATACGCAGTATTTT
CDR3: CASSPLGSQVNTQYF

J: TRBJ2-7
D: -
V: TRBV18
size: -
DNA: TGTGCCAGCTCACCTCAACAGGGTATCGAGCAGTACTTC
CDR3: CASSPQQGIEQYF

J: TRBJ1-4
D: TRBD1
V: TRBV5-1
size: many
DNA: TGCGCCAGCAGCCCAGGACTTCAGGGAGGGGGCAAAACTAATGAAAAACTGTTTTTT
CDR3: CASSPGLQGGGKTNEKLFF

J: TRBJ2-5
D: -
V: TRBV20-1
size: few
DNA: TGCAGTGCTCGGGGTAGCATCCAGACCCAGTACTTC
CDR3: CSARGSIQTQYF

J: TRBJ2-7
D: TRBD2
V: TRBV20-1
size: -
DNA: TGCAGTGCTAGAGGCTTCGGGACTAGCGGGGGATACGAGCAGTACTTC
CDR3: CSARGFGTSGGYEQYF

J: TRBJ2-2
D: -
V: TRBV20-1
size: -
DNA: TGCAGTGCTAGAGATATTCAGCCCTCAGGGGGGACCGGGGAGCTGTTTTTT
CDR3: CSARDIQPSGGTGELFF

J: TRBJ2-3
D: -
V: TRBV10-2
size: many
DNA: TGCGCCAGCAGCTCCGGTTACACAGATACGCAGTATTTT
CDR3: CASSSGYTDTQYF

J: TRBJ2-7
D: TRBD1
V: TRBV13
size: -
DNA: TGTGCCAGCAGCCCCCGGTATAGGGGGCGCGACGAGCAGTACTTC
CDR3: CASSPRYRGRDEQYF

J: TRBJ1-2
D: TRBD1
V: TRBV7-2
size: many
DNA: TGTGCCAGCAGCTGGGACAGGGCCTATGGCTACACCTTC
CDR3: CASSWDRAYGYTF

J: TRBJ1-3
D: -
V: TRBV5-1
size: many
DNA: TGCGCCAGCAGCTTGGGTGCGCAGGGAAACACCATATATTTT
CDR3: CASSLGAQGNTIYF

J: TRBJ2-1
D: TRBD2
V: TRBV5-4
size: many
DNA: TGTGCCAGCAGCTTCAGGTCTGGACTAGGCCTCGATGAGCAGTTCTTC
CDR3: CASSFRSGLGLDEQFF

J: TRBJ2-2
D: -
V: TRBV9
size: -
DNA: TGTGCCAGCAGCCTTCCCGGGACTAACACCGGGGAGCTGTTTTTT
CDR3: CASSLPGTNTGELFF

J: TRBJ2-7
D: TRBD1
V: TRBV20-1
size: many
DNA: TGCAGTGCTAGCGGATTGACAGGGGGATTATACGAGCAGTACTTC
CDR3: CSASGLTGGLYEQYF

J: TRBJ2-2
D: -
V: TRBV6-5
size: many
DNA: TGTGCCAGCAGTTACTCGATATCAGTGGACACCGGGGAGCTGTTTTTT
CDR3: CASSYSISVDTGELFF

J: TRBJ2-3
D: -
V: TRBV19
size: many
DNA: TGTGCCAGTAGTCCGAGCGGGCCCACAGATACGCAGTATTTT
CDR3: CASSPSGPTDTQYF

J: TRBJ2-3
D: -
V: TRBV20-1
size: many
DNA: TGCAGTGCTAGTCCTATCGGGCCCCACTCTAGCACAGATACGCAGTATTTT
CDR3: CSASPIGPHSSTDTQYF

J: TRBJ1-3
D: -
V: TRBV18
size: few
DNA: TGTGCCAGCTCACCCCAGACAGACTCTGGAAACACCATATATTTT
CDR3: CASSPQTDSGNTIYF

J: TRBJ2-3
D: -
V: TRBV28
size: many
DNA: TGTGCCAGCAGTTGGACTTTGACAGATACGCAGTATTTT
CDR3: CASSWTLTDTQYF

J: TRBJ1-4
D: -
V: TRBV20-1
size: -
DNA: TGCAGTGCTGCCTCCTCGGGGGAGCCAACTAATGAAAAACTGTTTTTT
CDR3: CSAASSGEPTNEKLFF

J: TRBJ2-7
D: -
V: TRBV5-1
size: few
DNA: TGCGCCAGCAGCTTCTTTCAGTCGTCCTACGAGCAGTACTTC
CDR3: CASSFFQSSYEQYF

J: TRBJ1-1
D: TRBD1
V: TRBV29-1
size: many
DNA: TGCAGCGTTGGGGACAGGGGGGGTGGCGAAGCCTTCTTT
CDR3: CSVGDRGGGEAFF

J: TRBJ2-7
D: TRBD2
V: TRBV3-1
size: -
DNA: TGTGCCAGCAGCCAAGATCGGGGTAGCGGGAGGGTTTTATCGACCTACGAGCAGTACTTC
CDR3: CASSQDRGSGRVLSTYEQYF

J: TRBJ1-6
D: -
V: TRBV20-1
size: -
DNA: TGCAGTGCCGGCAAACGCGTCTCCTATAATTCACCCCTCCACTTT
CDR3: CSAGKRVSYNSPLHF

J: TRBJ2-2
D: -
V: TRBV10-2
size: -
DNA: TGCGCCAGCAGTTCTAGACAGATTACGAACACCGGGGAGCTGTTTTTT
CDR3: CASSSRQITNTGELFF

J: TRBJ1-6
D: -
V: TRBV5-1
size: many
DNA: TGCGCCAGCAGCTTGGCCCGGGGAGGACAATCACCCCTCCACTTT
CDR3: CASSLARGGQSPLHF

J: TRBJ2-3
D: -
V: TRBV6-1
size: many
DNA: TGTGCCAGCAGGAGTGGATCCACAGATACGCAGTATTTT
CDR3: CASRSGSTDTQYF

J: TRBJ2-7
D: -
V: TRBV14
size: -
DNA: TGTGCCAGCAGCCAAGCAAACCGGGCTTGGAGCTCCTACGAGCAGTACTTC
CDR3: CASSQANRAWSSYEQYF

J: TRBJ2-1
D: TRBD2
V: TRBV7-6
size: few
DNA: TGTGCCAGCAGCCTCCTAGCGGGAAGCTCCTACAATGAGCAGTTCTTC
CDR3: CASSLLAGSSYNEQFF

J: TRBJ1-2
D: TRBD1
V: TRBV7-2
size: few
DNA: TGTGCCAGCAGCTCGACAGGGTATCGGGTCGGCTACACCTTC
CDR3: CASSSTGYRVGYTF

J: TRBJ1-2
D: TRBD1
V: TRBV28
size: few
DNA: TGTGCCAGCAGGGTGGACAGGGGGCTCTCATATGGCTACACCTTC
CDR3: CASRVDRGLSYGYTF

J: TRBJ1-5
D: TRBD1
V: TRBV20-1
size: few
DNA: TGCAGTGCTAGAGATCTGAGGGGGCAGGGCAATCAGCCCCAGCATTTT
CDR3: CSARDLRGQGNQPQHF

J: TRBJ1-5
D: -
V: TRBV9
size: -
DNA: TGTGCCAGCAGCGTAGTCTCCGGGGGCCCCTATAGCAATCAGCCCCAGCATTTT
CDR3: CASSVVSGGPYSNQPQHF

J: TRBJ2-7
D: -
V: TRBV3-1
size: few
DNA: TGTGCCAGCAGACAGTCAGGCGAGCAGTACTTC
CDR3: CASRQSGEQYF

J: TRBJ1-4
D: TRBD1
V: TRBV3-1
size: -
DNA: TGTGCCAGCCAGGGGGGGCCGACTAATGAAAAACTGTTTTTT
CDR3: CASQGGPTNEKLFF

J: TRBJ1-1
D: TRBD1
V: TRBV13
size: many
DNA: TGTGCCAGCAGCTTCGGACAGGGGGCTTGGTATACTGAAGCTTTCTTT
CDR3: CASSFGQGAWYTEAFF